This TCR beta chain derives from a study of blood T cell repertoires in COVID-19. Study overall: The origin of the acute and convalescent COVID-19 samples was the United States, Italy and Spain.

Source study methods: Cell counts per sample came from amplifying reference gene primers. Assay used: immunoSEQ multiplex PCR; TCRdb lists only in-frame clones, some missing. The V and J calls and clone size come from that table; D and trimming were worked out from the DNA. The sample carries roughly 220,000 clones, over 75% recorded once. CDR1 and CDR2 from the germline V gene are LGHDT and YNNKEL (reference sequence). This CDR3 contains 13 residues. V shed 5 bases and J 7 bases; nucleotides not matched to a gene: 6. Individuals drawn from 20 to 25 US areas were about 18 to 95 years old. Sequences were obtained from PBMCs or T cells enriched from blood (not recorded which). The chain links TRBV3-1 (or the pseudogene TRBV3-2) to TRBJ1-2; 8 bases line up with TRBD1. The source is a man younger than 40 with acute COVID-19. DNA of the CDR3: TGTGCCAGCAGCGGACAGGGCTTCGGTGGCTACACCTTC. This codes for CASSGQGFGGYTF.